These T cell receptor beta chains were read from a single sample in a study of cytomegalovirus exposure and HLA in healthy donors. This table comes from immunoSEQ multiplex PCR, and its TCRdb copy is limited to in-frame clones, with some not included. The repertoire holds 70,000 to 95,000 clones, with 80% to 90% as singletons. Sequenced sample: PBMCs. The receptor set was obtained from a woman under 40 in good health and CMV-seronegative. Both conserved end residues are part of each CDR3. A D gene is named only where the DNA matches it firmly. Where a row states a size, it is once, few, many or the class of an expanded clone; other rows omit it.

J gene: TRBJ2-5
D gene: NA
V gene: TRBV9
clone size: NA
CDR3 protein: CASSVGGIQETQYF
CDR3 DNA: TGTGCCAGCAGCGTAGGAGGGATTCAAGAGACCCAGTACTTC

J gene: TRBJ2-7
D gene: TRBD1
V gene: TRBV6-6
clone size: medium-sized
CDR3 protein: CASSWQGDYEQYF
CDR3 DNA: TGTGCCAGCAGTTGGCAGGGGGACTACGAGCAGTACTTC

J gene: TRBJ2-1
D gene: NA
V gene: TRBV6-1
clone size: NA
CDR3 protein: CAAGTDLTNNEQFF
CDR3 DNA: TGTGCCGCGGGTACCGACTTAACCAACAATGAGCAGTTCTTC

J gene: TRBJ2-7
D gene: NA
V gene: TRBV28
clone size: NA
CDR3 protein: CAGSSGISYEQYF
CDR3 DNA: TGTGCCGGAAGTAGCGGCATCTCCTACGAGCAGTACTTC

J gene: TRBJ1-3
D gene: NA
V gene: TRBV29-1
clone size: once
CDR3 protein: CAYSSSGNTIYF
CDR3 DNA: TGCGCATATTCCAGCTCTGGAAACACCATATATTTT

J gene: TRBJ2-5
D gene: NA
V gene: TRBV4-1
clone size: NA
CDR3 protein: CASSQDIGRGTQYF
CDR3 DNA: TGCGCCAGCAGCCAAGATATCGGCAGGGGGACCCAGTACTTC

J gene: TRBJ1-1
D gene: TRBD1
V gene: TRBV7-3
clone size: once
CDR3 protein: CASSFTGTANTEAFF
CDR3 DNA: TGTGCCAGCAGCTTCACCGGGACAGCGAACACTGAAGCTTTCTTT

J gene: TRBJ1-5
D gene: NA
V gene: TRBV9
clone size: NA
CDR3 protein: CASSHDSYQPQHF
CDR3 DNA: TGTGCCAGCAGCCACGACAGTTATCAGCCCCAGCATTTT

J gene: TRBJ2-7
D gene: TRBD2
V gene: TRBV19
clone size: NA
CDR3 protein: CASRFERLAGETDQYF
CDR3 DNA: TGTGCCAGTAGGTTCGAGCGACTAGCGGGAGAAACTGATCAGTACTTC

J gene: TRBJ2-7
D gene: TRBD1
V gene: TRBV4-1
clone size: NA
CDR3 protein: CASSLGQGNDEQYF
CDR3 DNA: TGCGCCAGCAGCCTTGGACAGGGGAACGACGAGCAGTACTTC

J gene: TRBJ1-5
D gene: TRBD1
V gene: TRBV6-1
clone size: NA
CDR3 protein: CASDRDRVRNQPQHF
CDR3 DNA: TGTGCCAGCGACCGGGACAGGGTGAGGAATCAGCCCCAGCATTTT

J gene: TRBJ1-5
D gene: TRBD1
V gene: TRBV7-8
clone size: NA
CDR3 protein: CASSRTGAQPQHF
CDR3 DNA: TGTGCCAGCAGTCGGACAGGGGCCCAGCCCCAGCATTTT

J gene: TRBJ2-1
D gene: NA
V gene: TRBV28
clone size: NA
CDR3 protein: CASSLGLGASRNWEQFF
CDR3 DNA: TGTGCCAGCAGTTTGGGGCTGGGGGCTAGTCGTAATTGGGAGCAGTTCTTC

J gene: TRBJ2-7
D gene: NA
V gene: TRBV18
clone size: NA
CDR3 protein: CASPLNSLPYEQYF
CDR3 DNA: TGTGCCAGCCCACTAAACAGTTTACCCTACGAGCAGTACTTC

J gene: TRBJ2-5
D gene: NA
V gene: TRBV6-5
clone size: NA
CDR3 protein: CASSYSRVNHRETQYF
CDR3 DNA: TGTGCCAGCAGTTACAGCAGGGTTAATCATCGGGAGACCCAGTACTTC

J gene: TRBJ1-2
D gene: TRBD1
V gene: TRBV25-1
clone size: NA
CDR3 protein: CASSEYKGATYGYTF
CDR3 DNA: TGTGCCAGCAGTGAATATAAGGGGGCGACCTATGGCTACACCTTC